The 3 T cell receptor beta chains in this list originate from one sample, sequenced in a study of T cell repertoires in cytomegalovirus infection. One entry per CDR3 protein, called by TCRdb with MiXCR from the reads. The repertoire holds tens of thousands of distinct CDR3 sequences, with more than 3.5% as singletons. The specimen was PBMCs. These receptors originate from a human donor in good health (CMV status not recorded). Some clones in this sample may be carry-over from other donors' samples.

In the case of this clonotype: One end of the junction varies from germline; a read error may be responsible. The chain couples TRBV7-2 to TRBJ1-5; 7 bases align to TRBD1. CDR3 length: 14 amino acids. The germline CDR1 and CDR2 sequences are SGHTA and FQGNSA. Written as DNA, the CDR3 is TGTGCCAGCAGACGGACAGGTAGCAATCAGCCCCCGCACTTT. Amino acids: CASRRTGSNQPPHF.

There are many counts of this clonotype. The chain uses TRBV12-3 or TRBV12-4 and TRBJ2-2; D ambiguous. V was pared by 3 bases and J by 6 bases, with 2 bases between. The CDR3 runs 11 residues. The CDR3 protein is CASSFAGELFF. The DNA of the CDR3 is TGTGCCAGCAGTTTCGCCGGGGAGCTGTTTTTT.

A note on this clonotype: A read error may account for a junction end that differs from germline. The chain uses TRBV19 and TRBJ2-7; D possibly corresponds to TRBD2 (7 bases). CDR3 length equals 15 residues. Germline CDR1 and CDR2: LNHDA and SQIVND (reference sequence). The CDR3 here is CASSIRTGGSYKQYF. CDR3 coding DNA: TGTGCCAGTAGTATAAGAACGGGGGGCTCCTACAAGCAGTACTTC.